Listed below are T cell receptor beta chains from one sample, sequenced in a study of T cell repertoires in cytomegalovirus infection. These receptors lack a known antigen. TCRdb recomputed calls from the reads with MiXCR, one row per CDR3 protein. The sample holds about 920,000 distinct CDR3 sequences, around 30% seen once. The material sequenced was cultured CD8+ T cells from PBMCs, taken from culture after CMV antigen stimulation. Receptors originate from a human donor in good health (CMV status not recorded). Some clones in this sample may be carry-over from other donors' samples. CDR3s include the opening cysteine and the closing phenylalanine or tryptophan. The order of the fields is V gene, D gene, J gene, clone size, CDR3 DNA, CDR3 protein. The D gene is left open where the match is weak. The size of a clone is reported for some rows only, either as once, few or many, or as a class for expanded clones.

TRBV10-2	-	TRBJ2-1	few	TGCGCCAGCAGTGAGGCCGACTTTGGAAGAAAGGGGGATGAGCAGTTCTTC	CASSEADFGRKGDEQFF
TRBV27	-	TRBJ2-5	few	TGTGCCAGCAGTTCCCCCGGGACGGTGGGGGAGACCCAGTACTTC	CASSSPGTVGETQYF
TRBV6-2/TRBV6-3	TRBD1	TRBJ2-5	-	TGTGCCAGCAGCTGGACAGGACGGGAGACCCAGTACTTC	CASSWTGRETQYF
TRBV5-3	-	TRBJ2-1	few	TGTGCCAGCAGCGTAACTTCTAATGGGATCCTGAACAATGAGCAGTTCTTC	CASSVTSNGILNNEQFF
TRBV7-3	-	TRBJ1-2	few	TGTGCCAGCGGCGTACCTAACTATGGCTACACCTTC	CASGVPNYGYTF
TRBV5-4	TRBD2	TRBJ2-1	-	TGTGCCAGCAGCCCTGGACTAGTCCAATACAATGAGCAGTTCTTC	CASSPGLVQYNEQFF
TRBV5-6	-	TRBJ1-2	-	TGTGCCAGCAGCTTGTCAGGGGACGTGATTAACTATGGCTACACCTTC	CASSLSGDVINYGYTF
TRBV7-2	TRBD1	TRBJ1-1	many	TGTGCCAGCAGCTTTCCCGGGACAGGGGTGTACACTGAAGCTTTCTTT	CASSFPGTGVYTEAFF
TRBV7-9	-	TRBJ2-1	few	TGTGCCAGCAGCTCCGCGAAGGTTTACAATGAGCAGTTCTTC	CASSSAKVYNEQFF
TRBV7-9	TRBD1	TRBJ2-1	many	TGTGCCAGCAGCTCACAGGGGGTATATGAGCAGTTCTTC	CASSSQGVYEQFF
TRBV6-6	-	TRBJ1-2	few	TGTGCCAGCAGGGCCCTTGGTAGACAGAGCTATGGCTACACCTTC	CASRALGRQSYGYTF
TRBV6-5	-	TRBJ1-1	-	TGTGCCAGCAGTTACGGAAACGGGGGGGCTGAAGCTTTCTTT	CASSYGNGGAEAFF
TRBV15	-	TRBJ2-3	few	TGTGCCACCAGCAGAGCAGGGTCCGGGGATACGCAGTATTTT	CATSRAGSGDTQYF
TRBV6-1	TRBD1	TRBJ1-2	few	TGTGCCAGCAGTGAATGGGTCGGACAGGGCTCCTCTGGCTACACCTTC	CASSEWVGQGSSGYTF
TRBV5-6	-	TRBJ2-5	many	TGTGCCAGCAGCTTCGGACGTCCCCAAGAGACCCAGTACTTC	CASSFGRPQETQYF
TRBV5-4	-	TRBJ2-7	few	TGTGCCAGCAGCTTGGGGGGGTTGGACGAGCAGTACTTC	CASSLGGLDEQYF
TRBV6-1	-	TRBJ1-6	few	TGTGCCAGCAGCCGGACCACCGGGTATAATTCACCCCTCCACTTT	CASSRTTGYNSPLHF
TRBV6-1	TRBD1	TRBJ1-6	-	TGTGCCAGCAGTTGGTACAGGGGTGCCTCCTATAATTCACCCCTCCACTTT	CASSWYRGASYNSPLHF
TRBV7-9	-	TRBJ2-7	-	TGTGCCAGCAGCGTAACCGAAACGATCTACGAGCAGTACTTC	CASSVTETIYEQYF
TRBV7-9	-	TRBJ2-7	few	TGTGCCAGCAGCTCTACAGGCTCGAGCTCCTACGAGCAGTACTTC	CASSSTGSSSYEQYF
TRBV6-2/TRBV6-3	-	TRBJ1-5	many	TGTGCCAGCAGCGAACAGGGAATCCATCAGCCCCAGCATTTT	CASSEQGIHQPQHF
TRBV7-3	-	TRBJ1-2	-	TGTGCCACCCGGACACAGTACTATGGCTACACCTTC	CATRTQYYGYTF
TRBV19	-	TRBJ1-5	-	TGTGCCAGTAGAAAAGACGTCGGAGGCAATCAGCCCCAGCATTTT	CASRKDVGGNQPQHF
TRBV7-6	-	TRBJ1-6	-	TGTGCCAGCAGCTTATCCGGGACCGACAATTCACCCCTCCACTTT	CASSLSGTDNSPLHF
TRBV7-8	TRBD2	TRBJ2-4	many	TGTGCCAGCAGCTTAGAAGTGGGGACTAGAGGAAAAAACATTCAGTACTTC	CASSLEVGTRGKNIQYF
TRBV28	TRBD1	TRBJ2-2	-	TGTGCCAGCAGTTTATTCGGACAGGGCACCGGGGAGCTGTTTTTT	CASSLFGQGTGELFF
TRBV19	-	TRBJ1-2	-	TGTGCCAGTAGCTATGGACGGCCGGTCTATGGCTACACCTTC	CASSYGRPVYGYTF